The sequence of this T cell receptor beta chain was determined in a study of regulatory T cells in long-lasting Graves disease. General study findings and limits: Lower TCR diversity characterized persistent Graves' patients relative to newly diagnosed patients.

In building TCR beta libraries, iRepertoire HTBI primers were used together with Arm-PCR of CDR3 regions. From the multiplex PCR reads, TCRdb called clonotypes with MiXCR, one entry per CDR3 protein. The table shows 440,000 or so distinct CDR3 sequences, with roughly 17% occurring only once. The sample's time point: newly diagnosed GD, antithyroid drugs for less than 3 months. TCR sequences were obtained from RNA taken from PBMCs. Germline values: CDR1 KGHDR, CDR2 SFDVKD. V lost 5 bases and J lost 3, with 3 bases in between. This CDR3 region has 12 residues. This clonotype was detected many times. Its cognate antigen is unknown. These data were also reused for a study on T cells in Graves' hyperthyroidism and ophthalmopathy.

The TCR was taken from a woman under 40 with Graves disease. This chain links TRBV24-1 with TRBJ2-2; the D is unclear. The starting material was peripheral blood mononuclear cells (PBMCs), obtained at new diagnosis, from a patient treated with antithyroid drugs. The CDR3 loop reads CATSAYTGELFF. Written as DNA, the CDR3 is TGTGCCACCAGTGCGTACACCGGGGAGCTGTTTTTT.